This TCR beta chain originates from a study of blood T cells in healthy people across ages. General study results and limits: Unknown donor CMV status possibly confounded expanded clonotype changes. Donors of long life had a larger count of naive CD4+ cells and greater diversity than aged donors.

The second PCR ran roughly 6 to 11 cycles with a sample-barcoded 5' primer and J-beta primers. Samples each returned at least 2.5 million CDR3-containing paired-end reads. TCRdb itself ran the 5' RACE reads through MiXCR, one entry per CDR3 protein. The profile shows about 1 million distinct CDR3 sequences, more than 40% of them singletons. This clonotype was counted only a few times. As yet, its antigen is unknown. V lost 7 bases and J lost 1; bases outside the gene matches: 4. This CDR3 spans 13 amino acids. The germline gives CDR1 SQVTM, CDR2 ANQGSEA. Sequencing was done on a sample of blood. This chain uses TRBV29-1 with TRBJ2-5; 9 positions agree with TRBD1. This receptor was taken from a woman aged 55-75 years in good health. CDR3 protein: CSGGTGFQETQYF. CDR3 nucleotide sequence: TGCAGCGGGGGGACAGGGTTCCAAGAGACCCAGTACTTC.